These T cell receptor beta chains were read from a single sample in a study of neoadjuvant nivolumab and ipilimumab in lung cancer. Assay: immunoSEQ multiplex PCR; the TCRdb copy retains only in-frame clones and omits some. The sample records 39,000 or so clones, roughly nine tenths being singletons. Sequenced here: peripheral blood, sampled before neoadjuvant nivolumab, alone or with ipilimumab. The source of these receptors is an adult with non-small cell lung cancer. CDR3s include the opening cysteine and the closing phenylalanine or tryptophan. A D gene is named only where the DNA matches it firmly. Size tells how often a clone was seen (once, few, many) or the class of an expanded clone, and some rows leave it out.

size: .; V: TRBV6-1; D: TRBD2; J: TRBJ2-1; CDR3: CASAGREGRDEQFF; DNA: TGTGCCAGCGCGGGGCGGGAGGGCCGCGATGAGCAGTTCTTC
size: .; V: TRBV11-3; D: .; J: TRBJ2-2; CDR3: CASSFQSGTGELFF; DNA: TGTGCCAGCAGCTTTCAGAGCGGCACCGGGGAGCTGTTTTTT
size: .; V: TRBV4-1; D: TRBD2; J: TRBJ2-5; CDR3: CASSQGLAVQETQYF; DNA: TGCGCCAGCAGCCAGGGACTAGCGGTTCAAGAGACCCAGTACTTC
size: .; V: TRBV4-2; D: TRBD1; J: TRBJ2-7; CDR3: CASSQVRQGAREQYF; DNA: TGTGCCAGCAGCCAAGTTAGGCAGGGGGCTCGCGAGCAGTACTTC
size: .; V: TRBV11-2; D: TRBD1; J: TRBJ2-7; CDR3: CASSLEGKGFGTGSSYEQYF; DNA: TGTGCCAGCAGCTTAGAGGGAAAGGGCTTTGGGACAGGGAGCTCCTACGAGCAGTACTTC
size: .; V: TRBV5-1; D: .; J: TRBJ2-7; CDR3: CASSPFGGHSYEQYF; DNA: TGCGCCAGCAGCCCCTTTGGAGGGCACTCCTACGAGCAGTACTTC
size: .; V: TRBV13; D: TRBD1; J: TRBJ1-2; CDR3: CASSSWTGLYGYTF; DNA: TGTGCCAGCAGCTCCTGGACAGGCCTCTATGGCTACACCTTC
size: .; V: TRBV9; D: TRBD2; J: TRBJ2-7; CDR3: CASSVEKLAGVVDEQYF; DNA: TGTGCCAGCAGCGTAGAGAAACTAGCGGGAGTTGTCGACGAGCAGTACTTC
size: .; V: TRBV7-8; D: .; J: TRBJ2-7; CDR3: CASSSPGRNSYEQYF; DNA: TGTGCCAGCAGCTCCCCGGGACGCAACTCCTACGAGCAGTACTTC
size: .; V: TRBV6-5; D: .; J: TRBJ2-7; CDR3: CASRLKTGEQYF; DNA: TGTGCCAGCAGACTGAAAACAGGGGAGCAGTACTTC
size: .; V: TRBV19; D: .; J: TRBJ2-1; CDR3: CASSIGRTEEQFF; DNA: TGTGCCAGTAGTATAGGCCGGACAGAGGAGCAGTTCTTC
size: .; V: TRBV14; D: .; J: TRBJ2-2; CDR3: CASSVYPNTGELFF; DNA: TGTGCCAGCAGCGTATACCCGAACACCGGGGAGCTGTTTTTT
size: .; V: TRBV5-8; D: .; J: TRBJ1-5; CDR3: CASSFSGALQPQHF; DNA: TGTGCCAGCAGCTTTTCGGGGGCCCTGCAGCCCCAGCATTTT
size: few; V: TRBV25-1; D: .; J: TRBJ1-2; CDR3: CASRPGDRGYTF; DNA: TGTGCCAGCCGCCCTGGCGACAGAGGCTACACCTTC
size: .; V: TRBV30; D: .; J: TRBJ1-2; CDR3: CAWTRGRTGYTF; DNA: TGTGCCTGGACGAGGGGGAGGACTGGCTACACCTTC
size: .; V: TRBV20-1; D: .; J: TRBJ1-1; CDR3: CSAPRNTEAFF; DNA: TGCAGTGCCCCCAGGAACACTGAAGCTTTCTTT
size: .; V: TRBV7-2; D: TRBD2; J: TRBJ2-5; CDR3: CASSPPGTSVLPQYF; DNA: TGTGCCAGCAGCCCCCCCGGGACTAGCGTCCTGCCCCAGTACTTC
size: .; V: TRBV7-7; D: TRBD1; J: TRBJ2-3; CDR3: CASSLTGQGDTQYF; DNA: TGTGCCAGCAGCCTTACGGGACAGGGGGATACGCAGTATTTT
size: .; V: TRBV6-5; D: .; J: TRBJ1-1; CDR3: CASSRENTEAFF; DNA: TGTGCCAGCAGCCGGGAGAACACTGAAGCTTTCTTT
size: .; V: TRBV7-3; D: .; J: TRBJ2-1; CDR3: CASSPGQPADEQFF; DNA: TGTGCCAGCAGCCCGGGACAACCGGCCGATGAGCAGTTCTTC
size: .; V: TRBV9; D: .; J: TRBJ2-5; CDR3: CASSVAGGRYQETQYF; DNA: TGTGCCAGCAGCGTAGCTGGAGGACGGTACCAAGAGACCCAGTACTTC
size: .; V: TRBV6-6; D: .; J: TRBJ1-5; CDR3: CASKDRYDQPQHF; DNA: TGTGCCAGCAAAGACAGGTACGATCAGCCCCAGCATTTT
size: once; V: TRBV4-3; D: .; J: TRBJ1-1; CDR3: CASSQDTGNTEAFF; DNA: TGCGCCAGCAGCCAAGATACGGGGAACACTGAAGCTTTCTTT
size: .; V: TRBV9; D: .; J: TRBJ2-5; CDR3: CASSPPAAQETQYF; DNA: TGTGCCAGCAGCCCACCGGCGGCGCAAGAGACCCAGTACTTC
size: few; V: TRBV30; D: TRBD1; J: TRBJ2-7; CDR3: CAWSVRTGTYEQYF; DNA: TGTGCCTGGAGTGTTAGGACAGGAACCTACGAGCAGTACTTC
size: once; V: TRBV7-2; D: TRBD2; J: TRBJ2-1; CDR3: CASSFPPGAGGAYNEQFF; DNA: TGTGCCAGCAGCTTCCCCCCGGGGGCGGGAGGAGCCTACAATGAGCAGTTCTTC
size: .; V: TRBV5-1; D: TRBD2; J: TRBJ2-1; CDR3: CASSLAGSGSIYEQFF; DNA: TGCGCCAGCAGCTTGGCGGGTAGCGGGAGTATCTATGAGCAGTTCTTC
size: .; V: TRBV27; D: .; J: TRBJ2-7; CDR3: CASSVGGYEQYF; DNA: TGTGCCAGCAGTGTTGGTGGTTACGAGCAGTACTTC
size: .; V: TRBV10-2; D: TRBD2; J: TRBJ2-7; CDR3: CASREGLAGGEQYF; DNA: TGCGCCAGCAGGGAGGGACTAGCGGGGGGGGAGCAGTACTTC
size: once; V: TRBV27; D: .; J: TRBJ2-3; CDR3: CASSSWAAVGADTQYF; DNA: TGTGCCAGCAGTTCGTGGGCTGCCGTGGGGGCAGATACGCAGTATTTT
size: .; V: TRBV15; D: .; J: TRBJ2-7; CDR3: CATRAQGSYEQYF; DNA: TGTGCCACCAGAGCACAGGGATCCTACGAGCAGTACTTC
size: few; V: TRBV9; D: .; J: TRBJ1-4; CDR3: CASSVGGAGANEKLFF; DNA: TGTGCCAGCAGCGTAGGCGGGGCTGGAGCTAATGAAAAACTGTTTTTT
size: .; V: TRBV5-3; D: .; J: TRBJ2-5; CDR3: CARRTFRAQETQYF; DNA: TGTGCCAGAAGGACCTTTAGGGCGCAAGAGACCCAGTACTTC
size: .; V: TRBV6-1; D: .; J: TRBJ2-7; CDR3: CATYQDYEQYF; DNA: TGTGCCACTTATCAGGATTACGAGCAGTACTTC
size: once; V: TRBV7-9; D: .; J: TRBJ1-2; CDR3: CASSSPGLDGYTF; DNA: TGTGCCAGCAGCTCCCCAGGGCTAGACGGCTACACCTTC
size: .; V: TRBV10-3; D: .; J: TRBJ2-5; CDR3: CAISQGTRSKETQYF; DNA: TGTGCCATCAGCCAGGGAACTCGTTCCAAAGAGACCCAGTACTTC
size: .; V: TRBV30; D: .; J: TRBJ2-7; CDR3: CAWKNGSLSGVGHEQYF; DNA: TGTGCCTGGAAGAACGGATCCCTGTCGGGAGTCGGCCACGAGCAGTACTTC
size: .; V: TRBV14; D: TRBD2; J: TRBJ2-7; CDR3: CASPTGELAGDFHEQYF; DNA: TGTGCCAGCCCGACAGGGGAGCTAGCGGGAGACTTCCACGAGCAGTACTTC
size: .; V: TRBV19; D: .; J: TRBJ2-2; CDR3: CASSEAGELFF; DNA: TGTGCCAGTAGCGAGGCCGGGGAGCTGTTTTTT
size: .; V: TRBV27; D: TRBD1; J: TRBJ2-5; CDR3: CASSLTGPGGTQYF; DNA: TGTGCCAGCAGTTTGACAGGGCCCGGAGGGACCCAGTACTTC
size: .; V: TRBV25-1; D: .; J: TRBJ1-5; CDR3: CASSEVSGVGKQPQHF; DNA: TGTGCCAGCAGTGAGGTATCGGGGGTGGGGAAGCAGCCCCAGCATTTT
size: .; V: TRBV18; D: TRBD2; J: TRBJ2-1; CDR3: CASSPRSGGSFGNEQFF; DNA: TGTGCCAGCTCACCACGGAGCGGCGGGAGCTTTGGGAATGAGCAGTTCTTC
size: few; V: TRBV19; D: .; J: TRBJ2-1; CDR3: CASSSTDITYNEQFF; DNA: TGTGCCAGTAGCTCGACAGATATTACCTACAATGAGCAGTTCTTC
size: .; V: TRBV6-5; D: .; J: TRBJ2-6; CDR3: CASSYEEGPGANVLTF; DNA: TGTGCCAGCAGTTATGAGGAGGGGCCTGGGGCCAACGTCCTGACTTTC
size: .; V: TRBV5-8; D: TRBD1; J: TRBJ2-3; CDR3: CASSRGTGGGSTDTQYF; DNA: TGTGCCAGCAGCCGGGGGACAGGGGGCGGAAGCACAGATACGCAGTATTTT
size: .; V: TRBV27; D: TRBD2; J: TRBJ2-5; CDR3: CASSSMTSGRVLPQYF; DNA: TGTGCCAGCAGTTCTATGACTAGCGGGAGGGTATTGCCCCAGTACTTC
size: .; V: TRBV28; D: TRBD1; J: TRBJ1-3; CDR3: CASSWTGAGNTIYF; DNA: TGTGCCAGCAGTTGGACAGGGGCTGGAAACACCATATATTTT
size: .; V: TRBV6-5; D: .; J: TRBJ2-1; CDR3: CASTQTYYNEQFF; DNA: TGTGCCAGCACCCAGACTTACTACAATGAGCAGTTCTTC
size: .; V: TRBV7-3; D: TRBD1; J: TRBJ2-1; CDR3: CASSPQGANNEQFF; DNA: TGTGCCAGCAGCCCACAGGGGGCCAACAATGAGCAGTTCTTC
size: .; V: TRBV29-1; D: .; J: TRBJ1-1; CDR3: CSVSRGDTEAFF; DNA: TGCAGCGTTTCTAGAGGGGACACTGAAGCTTTCTTT
size: .; V: TRBV7-2; D: .; J: TRBJ2-7; CDR3: CASSLAMGNEQYF; DNA: TGTGCCAGCAGCTTAGCTATGGGGAACGAGCAGTACTTC
size: .; V: TRBV5-4; D: .; J: TRBJ2-4; CDR3: CASSLAGSESRYF; DNA: TGTGCCAGCAGCTTGGCCGGTTCCGAAAGTCGGTACTTC